This TCR beta chain appears in the sequencing data of a study of blood T cells in healthy people across ages. This CDR3 is built from 15 residues. The germline gives CDR1 LGHNA, CDR2 YSLEER. The V and J ends lost 4 bases and 6 bases respectively, with 16 bases between them. A second PCR of about 7 to 12 cycles used a sample-barcoded 5' primer and a J-beta primer mix. Tagging of each cDNA molecule was performed by a template-switch adaptor with 12 random nucleotides. Using its own MiXCR run on the 5' RACE reads, TCRdb lists one record per CDR3 protein. Among roughly 860,000 distinct CDR3 sequences, approximately 59% were seen once, and the ten largest hold 25% to 30%.

This sequence joins TRBV4-3 and TRBJ1-5, with unresolved D. The sequencing input was blood. The sequence derives from a man in his thirties or forties in good health. The CDR3 sequence: CASSPRVGAGQPQHF. The CDR3 region has the DNA TGCGCCAGCAGCCCTCGTGTTGGCGCCGGTCAGCCCCAGCATTTT.